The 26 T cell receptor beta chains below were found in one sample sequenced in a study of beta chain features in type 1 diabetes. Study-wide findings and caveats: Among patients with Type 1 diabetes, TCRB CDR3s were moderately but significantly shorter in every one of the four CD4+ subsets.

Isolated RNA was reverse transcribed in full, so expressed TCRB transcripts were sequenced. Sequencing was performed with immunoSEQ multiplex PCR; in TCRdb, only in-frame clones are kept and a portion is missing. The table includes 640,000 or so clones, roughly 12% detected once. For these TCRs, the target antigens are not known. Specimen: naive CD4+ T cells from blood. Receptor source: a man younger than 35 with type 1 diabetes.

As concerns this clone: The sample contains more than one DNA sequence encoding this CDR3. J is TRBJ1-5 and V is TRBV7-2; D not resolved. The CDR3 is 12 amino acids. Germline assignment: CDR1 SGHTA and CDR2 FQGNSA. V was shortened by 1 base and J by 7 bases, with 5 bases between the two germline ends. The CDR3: CASSLDGQPQHF. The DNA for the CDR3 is TGTGCCAGCAGCTTAGACGGACAGCCCCAGCATTTT.

CDR3 loop: CASSNTAGTGNTIYF. CDR3 coding DNA: TGTGCCAGCTCCAATACAGCAGGGACTGGAAACACCATATATTTT. V usage is TRBV25-1 and J usage is TRBJ1-3; the D gene is possibly TRBD1 (5 bases). Germline V lookup: CDR1 MGHDK, CDR2 SYGVNS. Trimming took off 8 bases at V and 2 bases at J, with 16 bases between the two ends. The CDR3 is 15 amino acids. The full variable domain, completed using reference TRBV25-1 and TRBJ1-3, is EADIYQTPRYLVIGTGKKITLECSQTMGHDKMYWYQQDPGMELHLIHYSYGVNSTEKGDLSSESTVSRIRTEHFPLTLESARPSHTSQYLCASSNTAGTGNTIYFGEGSWLTVV.

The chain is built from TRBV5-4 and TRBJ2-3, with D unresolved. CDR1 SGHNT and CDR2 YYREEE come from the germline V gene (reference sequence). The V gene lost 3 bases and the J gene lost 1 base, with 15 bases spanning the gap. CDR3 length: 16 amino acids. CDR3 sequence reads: CASSSSSSRGTDTQYF. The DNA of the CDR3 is TGTGCCAGCAGCTCCTCATCCAGCCGGGGCACAGATACGCAGTATTTT.

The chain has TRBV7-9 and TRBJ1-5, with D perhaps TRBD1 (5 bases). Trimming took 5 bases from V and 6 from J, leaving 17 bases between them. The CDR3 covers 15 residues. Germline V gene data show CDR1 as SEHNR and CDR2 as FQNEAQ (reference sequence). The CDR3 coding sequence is TGTGCCAGCAGCCCGGGGACGGCTTCTAGTCAGCCCCAGCATTTT. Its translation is CASSPGTASSQPQHF. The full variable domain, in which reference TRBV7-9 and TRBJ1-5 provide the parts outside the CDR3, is DTGVSQNPRHKITKRGQNVTFRCDPISEHNRLYWYRQTLGQGPEFLTYFQNEAQLEKSRLLSDRFSAERPKGSFSTLEIQRTEQGDSAMYLCASSPGTASSQPQHFGDGTRLSIL.

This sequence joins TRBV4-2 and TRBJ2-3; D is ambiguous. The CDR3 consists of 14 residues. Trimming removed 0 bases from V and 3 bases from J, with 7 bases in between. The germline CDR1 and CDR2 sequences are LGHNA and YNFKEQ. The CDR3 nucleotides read TGTGCCAGCAGCCAAGAATCTGCGACAGATACGCAGTATTTT. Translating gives CASSQESATDTQYF.

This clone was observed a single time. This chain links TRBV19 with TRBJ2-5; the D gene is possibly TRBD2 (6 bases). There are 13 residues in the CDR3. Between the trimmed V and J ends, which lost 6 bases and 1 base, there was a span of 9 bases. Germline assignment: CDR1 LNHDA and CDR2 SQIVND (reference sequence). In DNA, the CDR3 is TGTGCCAGTAGGCCGGGACTCCAAGAGACCCAGTACTTC. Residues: CASRPGLQETQYF.

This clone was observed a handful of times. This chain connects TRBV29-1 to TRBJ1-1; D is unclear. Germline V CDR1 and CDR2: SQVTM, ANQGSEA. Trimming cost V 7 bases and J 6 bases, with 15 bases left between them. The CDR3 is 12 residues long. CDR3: CSAGSLGSEAFF. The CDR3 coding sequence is TGCAGCGCTGGATCGCTGGGTTCTGAAGCTTTCTTT.

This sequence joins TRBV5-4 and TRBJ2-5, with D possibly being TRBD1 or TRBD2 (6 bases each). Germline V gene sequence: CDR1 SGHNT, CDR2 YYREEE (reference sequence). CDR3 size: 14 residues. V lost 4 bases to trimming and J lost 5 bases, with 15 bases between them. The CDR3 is CASSPSGGRETQYF. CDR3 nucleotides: TGTGCCAGCAGCCCATCCGGGGGCCGGGAGACCCAGTACTTC.

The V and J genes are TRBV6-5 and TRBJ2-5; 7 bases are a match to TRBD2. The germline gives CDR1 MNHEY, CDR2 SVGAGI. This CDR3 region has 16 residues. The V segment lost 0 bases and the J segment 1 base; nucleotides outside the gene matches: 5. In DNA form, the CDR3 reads TGTGCCAGCAGTTACTCCGGACTAGGACTCCAAGAGACCCAGTACTTC. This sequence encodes CASSYSGLGLQETQYF.

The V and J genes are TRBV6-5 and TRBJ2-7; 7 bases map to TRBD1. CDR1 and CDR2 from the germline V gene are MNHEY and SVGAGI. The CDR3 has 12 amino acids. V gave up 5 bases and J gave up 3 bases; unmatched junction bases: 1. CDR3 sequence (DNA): TGTGCCAGCAGTAGGGACAGCTACGAGCAGTACTTC. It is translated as CASSRDSYEQYF.

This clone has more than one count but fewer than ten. The CDR3 sequence is CASSSQGSVQETQYF. CDR3 nucleotide sequence: TGCGCCAGCAGCTCGCAGGGTAGCGTACAAGAGACCCAGTACTTC. This rearrangement joins TRBV5-1 to TRBJ2-5; perhaps D is TRBD1 or TRBD2 (5 bases each). The V gene's germline CDR1 is SGHRS and CDR2 YFSETQ. The CDR3 loop spans 15 amino acids. Deletions cut 3 bases from V and 2 bases from J, with 14 bases between.

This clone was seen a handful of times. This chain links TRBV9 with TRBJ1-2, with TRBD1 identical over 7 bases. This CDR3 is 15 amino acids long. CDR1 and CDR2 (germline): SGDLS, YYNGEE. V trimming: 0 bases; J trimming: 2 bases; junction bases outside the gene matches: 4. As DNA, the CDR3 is TGTGCCAGCAGCGTAGGGGCAGGGGGGAACTATGGCTACACCTTC. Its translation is CASSVGAGGNYGYTF.

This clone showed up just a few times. This CDR3 reads CSAWLGNEQFF. The CDR3 nucleotides read TGCAGCGCCTGGCTGGGCAATGAGCAGTTCTTC. The V call is TRBV29-1, the J call TRBJ2-1, with D hard to call. V lost 7 bases and J lost 6, with 10 bases in between. There are 11 residues in the CDR3. Germline CDR1 SQVTM, CDR2 ANQGSEA.

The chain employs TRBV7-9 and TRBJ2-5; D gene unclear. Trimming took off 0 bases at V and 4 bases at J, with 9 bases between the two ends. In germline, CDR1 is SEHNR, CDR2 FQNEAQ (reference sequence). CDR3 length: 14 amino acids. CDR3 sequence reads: CASSLAVAPETQYF. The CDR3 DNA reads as TGTGCCAGCAGCTTAGCGGTGGCTCCAGAGACCCAGTACTTC.

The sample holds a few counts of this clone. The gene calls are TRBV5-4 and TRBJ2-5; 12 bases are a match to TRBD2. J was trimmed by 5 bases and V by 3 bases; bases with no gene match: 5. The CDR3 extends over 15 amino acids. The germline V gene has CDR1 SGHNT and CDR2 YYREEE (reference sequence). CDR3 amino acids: CASSSGLAGMETQYF. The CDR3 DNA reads TGTGCCAGCAGCTCCGGACTAGCGGGGATGGAGACCCAGTACTTC.

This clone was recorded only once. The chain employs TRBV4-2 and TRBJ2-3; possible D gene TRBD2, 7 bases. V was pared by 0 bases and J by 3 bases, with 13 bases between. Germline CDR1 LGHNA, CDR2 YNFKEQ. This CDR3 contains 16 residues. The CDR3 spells CASSQEGGGNTDTQYF. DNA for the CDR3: TGTGCCAGCAGCCAAGAGGGCGGGGGCAATACAGATACGCAGTATTTT.

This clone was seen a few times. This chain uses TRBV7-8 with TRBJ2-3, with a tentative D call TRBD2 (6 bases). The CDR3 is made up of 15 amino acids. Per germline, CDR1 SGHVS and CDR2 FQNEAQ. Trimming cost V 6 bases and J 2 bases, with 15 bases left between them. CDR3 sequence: CASRPQRAPTDTQYF. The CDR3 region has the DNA TGTGCCAGCAGACCGCAGCGGGCCCCCACAGATACGCAGTATTTT.

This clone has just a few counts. The chain's CDR3 is CAWSVYRNIQYF. The DNA for the CDR3 is TGTGCCTGGAGTGTATACCGAAACATTCAGTACTTC. This chain joins TRBV30 and TRBJ2-4; D is ambiguous. Germline CDR1 and CDR2: GTSNPN and SVGIG (reference sequence). The CDR3 length is 12 residues. V gave up 0 bases and J gave up 6 bases, with 6 bases separating them.

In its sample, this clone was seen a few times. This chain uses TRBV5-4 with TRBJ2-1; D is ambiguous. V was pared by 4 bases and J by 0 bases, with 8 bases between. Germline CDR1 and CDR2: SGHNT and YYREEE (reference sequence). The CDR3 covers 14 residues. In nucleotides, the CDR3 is TGTGCCAGCAGCCGTCCGAGCTCCTACAATGAGCAGTTCTTC. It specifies CASSRPSSYNEQFF. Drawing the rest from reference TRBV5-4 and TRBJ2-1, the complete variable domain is ETGVTQSPTHLIKTRGQQVTLRCSSQSGHNTVSWYQQALGQGPQFIFQYYREEENGRGNFPPRFSGLQFPNYSSELNVNALELDDSALYLCASSRPSSYNEQFFGPGTRLTVL.

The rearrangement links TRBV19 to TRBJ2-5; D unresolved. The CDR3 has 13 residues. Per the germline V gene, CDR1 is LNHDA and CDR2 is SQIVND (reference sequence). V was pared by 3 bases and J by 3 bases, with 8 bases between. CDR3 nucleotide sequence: TGTGCCAGTAGTATTGCGGATAAAGAGACCCAGTACTTC. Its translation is CASSIADKETQYF.

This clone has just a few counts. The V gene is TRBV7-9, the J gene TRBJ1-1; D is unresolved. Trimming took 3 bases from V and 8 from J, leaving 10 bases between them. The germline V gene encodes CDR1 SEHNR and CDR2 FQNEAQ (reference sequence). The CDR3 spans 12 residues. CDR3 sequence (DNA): TGTGCCAGCAGCTTGTGGAGAAAGGAAGCTTTCTTT. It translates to CASSLWRKEAFF.

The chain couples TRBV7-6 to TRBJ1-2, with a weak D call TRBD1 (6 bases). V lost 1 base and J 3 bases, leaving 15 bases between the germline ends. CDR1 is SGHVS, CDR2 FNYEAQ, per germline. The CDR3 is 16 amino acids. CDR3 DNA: TGTGCCAGCAGCTTAGGTTTGAGGGGGAAGGACTATGGCTACACCTTC. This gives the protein CASSLGLRGKDYGYTF.

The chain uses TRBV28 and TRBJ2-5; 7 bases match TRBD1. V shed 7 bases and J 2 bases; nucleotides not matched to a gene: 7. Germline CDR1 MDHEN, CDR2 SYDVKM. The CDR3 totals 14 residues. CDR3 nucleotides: TGTGCCAGCATCAAGGGACAGAAACAAGAGACCCAGTACTTC. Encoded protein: CASIKGQKQETQYF. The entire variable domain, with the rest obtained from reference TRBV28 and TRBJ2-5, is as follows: DVKVTQSSRYLVKRTGEKVFLECVQDMDHENMFWYRQDPGLGLRLIYFSYDVKMKEKGDIPEGYSVSREKKERFSLILESASTNQTSMYLCASIKGQKQETQYFGPGTRLLVL.

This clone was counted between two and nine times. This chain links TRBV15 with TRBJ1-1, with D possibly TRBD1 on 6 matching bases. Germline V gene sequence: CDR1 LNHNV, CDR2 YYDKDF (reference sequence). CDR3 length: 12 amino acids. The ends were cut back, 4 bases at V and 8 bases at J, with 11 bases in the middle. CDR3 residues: CATSIDRTEAFF. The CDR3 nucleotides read TGTGCCACCAGCATAGACAGGACAGAAGCTTTCTTT.

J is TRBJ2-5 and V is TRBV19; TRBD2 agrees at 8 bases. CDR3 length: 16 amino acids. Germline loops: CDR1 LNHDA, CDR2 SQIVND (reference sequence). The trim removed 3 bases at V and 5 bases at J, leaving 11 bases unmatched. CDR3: CASSMSTSGIGETQYF. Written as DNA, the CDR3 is TGTGCCAGTAGTATGAGCACTAGCGGAATAGGGGAGACCCAGTACTTC.

The DNA of the CDR3 is TGTGCCAGCGGGGGCGGAGGTGATTCACCCCTCCACTTT. Its protein product is CASGGGGDSPLHF. This chain uses TRBV6-1 with TRBJ1-6; TRBD1 is a possible D gene (6 bases). Trimming removed 8 bases from V and 8 bases from J, with 13 bases in between. The CDR3 has 13 amino acids. CDR1 and CDR2 from the germline V gene are MNHNS and SASEGT.